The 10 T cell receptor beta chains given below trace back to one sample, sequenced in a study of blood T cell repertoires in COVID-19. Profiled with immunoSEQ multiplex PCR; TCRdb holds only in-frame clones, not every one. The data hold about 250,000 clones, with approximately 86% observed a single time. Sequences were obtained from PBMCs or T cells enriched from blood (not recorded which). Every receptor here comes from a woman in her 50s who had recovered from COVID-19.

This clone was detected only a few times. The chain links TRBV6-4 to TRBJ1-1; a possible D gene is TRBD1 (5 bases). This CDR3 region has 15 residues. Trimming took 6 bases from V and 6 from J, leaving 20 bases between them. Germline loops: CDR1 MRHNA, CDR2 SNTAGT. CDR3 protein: CASSRGESGVAEAFF. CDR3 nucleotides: TGTGCCAGCAGCCGAGGGGAATCGGGAGTCGCTGAAGCTTTCTTT.

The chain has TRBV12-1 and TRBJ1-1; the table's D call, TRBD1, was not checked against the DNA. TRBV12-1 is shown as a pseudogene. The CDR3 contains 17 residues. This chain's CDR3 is CASSFEDLDRLNTEAFF. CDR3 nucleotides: TGTGCCAGCAGCTTTGAAGATCTGGACAGGTTGAACACTGAAGCTTTCTTT.

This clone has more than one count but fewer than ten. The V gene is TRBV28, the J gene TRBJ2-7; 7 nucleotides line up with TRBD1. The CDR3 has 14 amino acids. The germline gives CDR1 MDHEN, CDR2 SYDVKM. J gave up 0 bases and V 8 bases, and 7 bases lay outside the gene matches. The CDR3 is CASRQTGPSYEQYF. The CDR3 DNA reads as TGTGCCAGCCGCCAGACAGGGCCCTCCTACGAGCAGTACTTC. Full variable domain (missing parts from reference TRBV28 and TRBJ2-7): DVKVTQSSRYLVKRTGEKVFLECVQDMDHENMFWYRQDPGLGLRLIYFSYDVKMKEKGDIPEGYSVSREKKERFSLILESASTNQTSMYLCASRQTGPSYEQYFGPGTRLTVT.

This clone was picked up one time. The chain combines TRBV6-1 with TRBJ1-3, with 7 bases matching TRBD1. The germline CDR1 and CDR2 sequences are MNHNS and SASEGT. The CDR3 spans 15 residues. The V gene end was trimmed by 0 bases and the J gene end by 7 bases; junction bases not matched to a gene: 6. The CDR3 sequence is CASSEAGGPWNTIYF. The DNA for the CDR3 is TGTGCCAGCAGTGAAGCAGGGGGCCCGTGGAACACCATATATTTT.

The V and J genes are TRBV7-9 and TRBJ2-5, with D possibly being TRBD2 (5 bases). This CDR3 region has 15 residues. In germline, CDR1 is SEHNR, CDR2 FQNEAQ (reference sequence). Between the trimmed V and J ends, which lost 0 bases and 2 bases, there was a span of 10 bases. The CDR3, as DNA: TGTGCCAGCAGCTTAGCGCTTAGGAGGCAAGAGACCCAGTACTTC. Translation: CASSLALRRQETQYF.

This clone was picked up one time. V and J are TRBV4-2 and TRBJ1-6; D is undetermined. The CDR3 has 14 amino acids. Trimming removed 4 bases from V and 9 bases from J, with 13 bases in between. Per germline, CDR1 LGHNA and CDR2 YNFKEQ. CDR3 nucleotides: TGTGCCAGCAGCCGGGGAGAACGAGGTTCACCCCTCCACTTT. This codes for CASSRGERGSPLHF.

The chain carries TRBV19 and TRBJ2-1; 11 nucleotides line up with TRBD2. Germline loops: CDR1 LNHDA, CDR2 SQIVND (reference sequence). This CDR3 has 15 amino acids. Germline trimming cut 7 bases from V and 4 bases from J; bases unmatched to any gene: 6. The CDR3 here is CASTTGTSGYNEQFF. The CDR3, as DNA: TGTGCCAGTACCACCGGGACTAGCGGATACAATGAGCAGTTCTTC.

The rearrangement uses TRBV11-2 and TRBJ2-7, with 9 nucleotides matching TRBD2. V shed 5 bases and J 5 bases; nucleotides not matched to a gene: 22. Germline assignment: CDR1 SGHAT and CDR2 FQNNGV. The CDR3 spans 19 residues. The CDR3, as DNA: TGTGCCAGCAGCCGAGAGGAGGCGGGAGGGCCGGGCGCTCCGGACGAGCAGTACTTC. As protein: CASSREEAGGPGAPDEQYF.

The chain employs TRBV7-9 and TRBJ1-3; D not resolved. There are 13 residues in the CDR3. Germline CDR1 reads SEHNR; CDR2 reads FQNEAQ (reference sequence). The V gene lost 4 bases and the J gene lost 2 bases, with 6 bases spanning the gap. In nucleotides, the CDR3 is TGTGCCAGCAGCTCATCCCCTGGAAACACCATATATTTT. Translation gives CASSSSPGNTIYF.

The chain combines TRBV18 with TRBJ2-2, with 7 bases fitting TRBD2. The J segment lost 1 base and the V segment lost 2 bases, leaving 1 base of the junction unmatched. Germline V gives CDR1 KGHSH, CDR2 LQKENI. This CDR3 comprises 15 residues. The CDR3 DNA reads TGTGCCAGCTCACCAGCTAGCGGGAACACCGGGGAGCTGTTTTTT. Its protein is CASSPASGNTGELFF.